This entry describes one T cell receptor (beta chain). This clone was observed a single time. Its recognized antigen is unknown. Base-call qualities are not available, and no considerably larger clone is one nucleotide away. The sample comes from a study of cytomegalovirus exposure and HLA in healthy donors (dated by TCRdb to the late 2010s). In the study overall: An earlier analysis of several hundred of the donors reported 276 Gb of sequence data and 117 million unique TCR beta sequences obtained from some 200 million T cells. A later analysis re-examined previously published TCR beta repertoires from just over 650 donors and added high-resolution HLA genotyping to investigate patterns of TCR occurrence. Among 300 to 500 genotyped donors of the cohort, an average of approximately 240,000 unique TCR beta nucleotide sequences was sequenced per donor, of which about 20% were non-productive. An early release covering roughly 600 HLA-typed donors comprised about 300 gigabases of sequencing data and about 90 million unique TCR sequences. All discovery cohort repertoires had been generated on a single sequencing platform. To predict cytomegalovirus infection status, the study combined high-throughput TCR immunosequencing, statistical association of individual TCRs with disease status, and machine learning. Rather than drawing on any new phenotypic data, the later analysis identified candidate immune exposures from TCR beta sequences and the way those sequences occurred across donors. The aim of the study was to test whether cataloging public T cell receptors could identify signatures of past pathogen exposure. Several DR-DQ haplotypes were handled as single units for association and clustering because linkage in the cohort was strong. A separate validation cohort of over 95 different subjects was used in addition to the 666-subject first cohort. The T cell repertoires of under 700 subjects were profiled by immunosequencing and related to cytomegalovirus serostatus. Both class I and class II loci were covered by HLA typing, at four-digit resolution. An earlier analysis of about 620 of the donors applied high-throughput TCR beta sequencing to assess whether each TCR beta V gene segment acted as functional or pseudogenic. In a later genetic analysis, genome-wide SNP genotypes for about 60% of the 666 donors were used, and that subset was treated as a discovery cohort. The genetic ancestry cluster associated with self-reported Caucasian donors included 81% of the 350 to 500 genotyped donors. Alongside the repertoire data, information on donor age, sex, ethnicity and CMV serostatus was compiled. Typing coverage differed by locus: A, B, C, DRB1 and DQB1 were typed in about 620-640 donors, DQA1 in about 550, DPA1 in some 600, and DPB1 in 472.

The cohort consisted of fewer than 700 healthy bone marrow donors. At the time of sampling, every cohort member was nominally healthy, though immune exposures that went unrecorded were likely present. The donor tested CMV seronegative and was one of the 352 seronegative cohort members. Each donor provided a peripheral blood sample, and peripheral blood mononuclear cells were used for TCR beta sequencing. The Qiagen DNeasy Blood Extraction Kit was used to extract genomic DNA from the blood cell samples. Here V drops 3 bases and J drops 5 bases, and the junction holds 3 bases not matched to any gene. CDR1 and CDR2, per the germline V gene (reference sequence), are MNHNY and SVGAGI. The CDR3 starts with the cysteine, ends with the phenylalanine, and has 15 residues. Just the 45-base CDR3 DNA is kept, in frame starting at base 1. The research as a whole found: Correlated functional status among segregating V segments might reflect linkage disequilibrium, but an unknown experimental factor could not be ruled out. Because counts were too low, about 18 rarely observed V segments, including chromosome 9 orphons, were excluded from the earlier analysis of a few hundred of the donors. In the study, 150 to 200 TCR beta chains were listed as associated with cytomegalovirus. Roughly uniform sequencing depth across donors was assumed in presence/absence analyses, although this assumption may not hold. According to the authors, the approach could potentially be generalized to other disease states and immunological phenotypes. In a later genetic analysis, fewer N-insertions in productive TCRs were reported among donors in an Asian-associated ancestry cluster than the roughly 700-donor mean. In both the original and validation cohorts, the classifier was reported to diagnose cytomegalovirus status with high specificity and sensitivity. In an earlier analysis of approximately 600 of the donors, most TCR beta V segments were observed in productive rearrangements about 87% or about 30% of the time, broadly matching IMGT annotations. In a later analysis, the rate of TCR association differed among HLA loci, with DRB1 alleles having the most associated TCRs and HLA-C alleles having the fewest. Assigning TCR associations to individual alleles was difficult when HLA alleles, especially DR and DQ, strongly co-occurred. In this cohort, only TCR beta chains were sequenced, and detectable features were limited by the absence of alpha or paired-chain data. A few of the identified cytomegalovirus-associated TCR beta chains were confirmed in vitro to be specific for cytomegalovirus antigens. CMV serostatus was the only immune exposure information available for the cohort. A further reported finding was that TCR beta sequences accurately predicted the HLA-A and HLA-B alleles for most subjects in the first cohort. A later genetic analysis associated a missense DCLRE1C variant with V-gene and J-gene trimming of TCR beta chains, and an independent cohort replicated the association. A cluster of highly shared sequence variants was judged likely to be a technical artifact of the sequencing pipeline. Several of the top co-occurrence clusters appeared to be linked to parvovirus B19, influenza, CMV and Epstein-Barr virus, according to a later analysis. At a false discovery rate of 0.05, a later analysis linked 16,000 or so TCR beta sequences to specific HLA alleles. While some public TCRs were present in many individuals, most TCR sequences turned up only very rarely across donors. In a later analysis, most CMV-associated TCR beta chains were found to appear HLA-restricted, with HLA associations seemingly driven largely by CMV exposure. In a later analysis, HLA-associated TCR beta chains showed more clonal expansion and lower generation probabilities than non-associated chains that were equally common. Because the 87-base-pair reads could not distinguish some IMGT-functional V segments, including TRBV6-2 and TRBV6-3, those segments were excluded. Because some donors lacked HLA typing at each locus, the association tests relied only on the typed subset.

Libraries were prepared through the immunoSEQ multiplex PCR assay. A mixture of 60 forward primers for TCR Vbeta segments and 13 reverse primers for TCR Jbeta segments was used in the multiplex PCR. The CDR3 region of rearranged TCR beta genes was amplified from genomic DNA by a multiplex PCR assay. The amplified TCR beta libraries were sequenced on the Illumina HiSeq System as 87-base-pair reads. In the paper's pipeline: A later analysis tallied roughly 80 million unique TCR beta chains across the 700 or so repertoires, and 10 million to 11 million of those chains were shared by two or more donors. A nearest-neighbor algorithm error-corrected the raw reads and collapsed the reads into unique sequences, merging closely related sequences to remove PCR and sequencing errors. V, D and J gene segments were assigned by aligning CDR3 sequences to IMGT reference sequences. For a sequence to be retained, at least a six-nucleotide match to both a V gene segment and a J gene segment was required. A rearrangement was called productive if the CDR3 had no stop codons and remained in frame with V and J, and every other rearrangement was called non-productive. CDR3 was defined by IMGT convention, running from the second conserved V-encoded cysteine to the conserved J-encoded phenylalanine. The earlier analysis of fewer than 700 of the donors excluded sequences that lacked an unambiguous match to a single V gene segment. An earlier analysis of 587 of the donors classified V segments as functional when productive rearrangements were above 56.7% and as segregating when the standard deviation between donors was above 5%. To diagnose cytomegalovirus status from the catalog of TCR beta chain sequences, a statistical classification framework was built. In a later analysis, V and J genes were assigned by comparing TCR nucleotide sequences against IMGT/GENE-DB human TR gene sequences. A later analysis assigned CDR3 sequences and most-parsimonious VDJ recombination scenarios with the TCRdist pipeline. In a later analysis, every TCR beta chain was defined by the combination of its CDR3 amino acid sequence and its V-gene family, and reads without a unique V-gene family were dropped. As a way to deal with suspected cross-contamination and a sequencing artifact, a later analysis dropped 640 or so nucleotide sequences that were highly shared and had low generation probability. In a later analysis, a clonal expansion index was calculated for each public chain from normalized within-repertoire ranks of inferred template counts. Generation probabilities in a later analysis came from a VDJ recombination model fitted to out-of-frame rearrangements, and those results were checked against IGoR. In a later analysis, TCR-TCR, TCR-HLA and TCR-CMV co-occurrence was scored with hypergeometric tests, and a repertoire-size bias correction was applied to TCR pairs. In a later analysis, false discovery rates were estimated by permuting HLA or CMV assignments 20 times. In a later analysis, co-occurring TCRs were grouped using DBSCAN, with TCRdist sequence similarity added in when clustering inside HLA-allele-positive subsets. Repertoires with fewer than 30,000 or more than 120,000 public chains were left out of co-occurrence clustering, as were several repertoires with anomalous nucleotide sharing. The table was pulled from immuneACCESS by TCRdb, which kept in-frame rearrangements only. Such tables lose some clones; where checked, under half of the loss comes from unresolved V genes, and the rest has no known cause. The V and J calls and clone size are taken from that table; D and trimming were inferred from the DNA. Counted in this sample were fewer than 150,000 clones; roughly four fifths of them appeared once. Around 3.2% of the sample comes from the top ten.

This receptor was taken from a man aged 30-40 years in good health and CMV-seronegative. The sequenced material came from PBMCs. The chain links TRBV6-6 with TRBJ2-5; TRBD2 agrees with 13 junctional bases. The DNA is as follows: TGTGCCAGCAGTTATCGGACTAGCGGGAGCGAGACCCAGTACTTC. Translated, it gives CASSYRTSGSETQYF.